The sequence of this TCR beta chain was determined in a study of blood T cell repertoires in COVID-19. Study details: The United States, Italy and Spain provided the acute and convalescent COVID-19 samples. Sources were T cells, B-cell-depleted T cells, or PBMCs; the material itself was cDNA or gDNA.

V was clipped by 5 bases and J by 3 bases; unmatched bases: 16. Germline CDR1 reads SEHNR; CDR2 reads FQNEAQ (reference sequence). The CDR3 has 20 amino acids. Recovered status in Cohort 3 required two negative PCRs, clearance, or symptom resolution. Sequencing used immunoSEQ multiplex PCR; TCRdb keeps in-frame clones, though not all of them. The sample includes 300,000 to 350,000 clones, over 70% of them seen just once. The TCR sequence derives from a man aged 25 to 40 who had recovered from COVID-19. This chain joins TRBV7-9 and TRBJ2-2, with TRBD2 matching over 12 bases. Sequenced material: PBMCs or T cells enriched from blood (not recorded which). CDR3 protein: CASSTLLSRLAGVHTGELFF. CDR3 sequence (DNA): TGTGCCAGCAGCACCTTGCTTAGCCGACTAGCGGGGGTGCACACCGGGGAGCTGTTTTTT.